What follows are 25 T cell receptor beta chains derived from one specimen sequenced in a study of monozygotic twins with inflammatory bowel disease. TCRdb re-analyzed the 5' RACE reads; it lists each CDR3 protein once, without DNA. Its listing shows 200,000 to 250,000 distinct CDR3 sequences. Material for sequencing was blood. The receptors come from a human donor with ulcerative colitis or Crohn's disease, or a healthy co-twin of an affected twin (not recorded which).

The rearrangement uses TRBV6-5 and TRBJ2-7. The CDR3 runs 13 residues. Germline CDR1 is MNHEY and CDR2 is SVGAGI. This chain's CDR3 is CASRNSVAYEQYF.

This chain uses TRBV5-1 with TRBJ2-2; TCRdb designates TRBD1, a call that cannot be tested without DNA. Germline V gives CDR1 SGHRS, CDR2 YFSETQ. This CDR3 has 14 residues. This chain's CDR3 is CASRVQVGSGELFF.

The chain combines TRBV18 with TRBJ2-7; TCRdb gives TRBD1 as the D gene, but with no DNA this cannot be confirmed. Germline loops: CDR1 KGHSH, CDR2 LQKENI. The CDR3 runs 14 residues. Here the CDR3 reads CASSPQTGSYEQYF.

The genes are TRBV5-1 and TRBJ1-2. The CDR3 has 14 residues. Looked up from germline, CDR1 is SGHRS and CDR2 is YFSETQ. CDR3 sequence: CASSLDSANYGYTF. Full variable domain (remainder filled in from reference TRBV5-1 and TRBJ1-2): KAGVTQTPRYLIKTRGQQVTLSCSPISGHRSVSWYQQTPGQGLQFLFEYFSETQRNKGNFPGRFSGRQFSNSRSEMNVSTLELGDSALYLCASSLDSANYGYTFGSGTRLTVV.

The chain uses TRBV20-1 and TRBJ1-2; TCRdb selects TRBD1, and the lack of DNA leaves this call unchecked. Germline loops: CDR1 DFQATT, CDR2 SNEGSKA (reference sequence). The length of the CDR3 is 14 residues. The chain's CDR3 is CSANNREWGYGYTF.

The chain uses TRBV7-2 and TRBJ1-2; the TRBD1 assignment by TCRdb is unverifiable without DNA. The CDR3 sequence is 17 residues long. Germline CDR1 reads SGHTA; CDR2 reads FQGNSA. The CDR3: CASSLELWRQGARGYTF.

V is TRBV5-1 and J is TRBJ1-2; no DNA is available, so the TRBD1 call from TCRdb remains unchecked. The germline V gene has CDR1 SGHRS and CDR2 YFSETQ. The CDR3 totals 17 residues. The CDR3: CASSPAQGSRGDYGYTF.

The rearrangement uses TRBV7-2 and TRBJ2-1; no DNA is available, so the TRBD1 call from TCRdb remains unchecked. The CDR3 loop spans 15 amino acids. CDR1 is SGHTA, CDR2 FQGNSA, per germline. The CDR3 protein is CASSLARGYYNEQFF.

The chain joins TRBV24-1 to TRBJ2-3; TCRdb's D gene call, TRBD2, goes unchecked for lack of DNA. The CDR3 is 16 residues long. Per germline, CDR1 KGHDR and CDR2 SFDVKD. The chain's CDR3 is CATSDAGLAGGDTQYF.

The chain is built from TRBV20-1 and TRBJ2-7; the TCRdb D gene call, TRBD1, has no DNA to confirm it. Germline-derived CDR1 and CDR2 are DFQATT and SNEGSKA (reference sequence). This CDR3 has 14 residues. CDR3 region: CSASVEAPFGEQYF.

The chain employs TRBV7-9 and TRBJ2-5; without DNA, the TCRdb call of TRBD1 cannot be checked. Germline CDR1 SEHNR, CDR2 FQNEAQ (reference sequence). This CDR3 is built from 17 residues. CDR3 sequence reads: CASSSLRTRTGQETQYF.

V is TRBV7-2 and J is TRBJ2-5; there is no DNA to check the TCRdb D call of TRBD1. The germline CDR1 and CDR2 sequences are SGHTA and FQGNSA. The CDR3 contains 16 residues. CDR3 sequence: CASSLVWGGMEETQYF.

This chain joins TRBV7-3 and TRBJ2-2. CDR1 SGHTA and CDR2 FQGTGA come from the germline V gene. This CDR3 comprises 15 residues. The CDR3 region is CASSLTGPTTGELFF.

The J gene is TRBJ1-2, the V gene TRBV6-1; checking the TCRdb D call of TRBD1 is not possible without DNA. Germline V gene sequence: CDR1 MNHNS, CDR2 SASEGT. The CDR3 has 15 amino acids. CDR3 amino acids: CASSEWGAENYGYTF.

V usage is TRBV19 and J usage is TRBJ1-5; the D gene TCRdb calls, TRBD1, cannot be checked with no DNA. This CDR3 has 14 amino acids. Germline values: CDR1 LNHDA, CDR2 SQIVND (reference sequence). This CDR3 is CASSIGTGPQPQHF.

The rearrangement uses TRBV27 and TRBJ2-1; the D call of TRBD2 rests on TCRdb alone, since no DNA is present to check it. Per germline, CDR1 MNHEY and CDR2 SMNVEV (reference sequence). This CDR3 region has 17 residues. The CDR3 loop is CASSLRSLAGTYNEQFF.

This chain connects TRBV19 to TRBJ1-6. Germline V gene sequence: CDR1 LNHDA, CDR2 SQIVND (reference sequence). The CDR3 contains 15 residues. CDR3: CASINRGSYNSPLHF.

CDR3 in amino acids: CASSLTLGGHEQFF. The J gene is TRBJ2-1, the V gene TRBV5-1; the TRBD1 assignment by TCRdb is unverifiable without DNA. The CDR3 length is 14 residues. Germline V gene data show CDR1 as SGHRS and CDR2 as YFSETQ.

V gene TRBV25-1 combines with J gene TRBJ2-2. The CDR3 totals 14 residues. The germline V gene encodes CDR1 MGHDK and CDR2 SYGVNS. CDR3 residues: CASSKNTNTGELFF.

The chain couples TRBV18 to TRBJ2-5; there is no DNA to check the TCRdb D call of TRBD1. CDR3 size: 15 residues. Germline V gene data show CDR1 as KGHSH and CDR2 as LQKENI. Here the CDR3 reads CASSPPVTGQETQYF.

The chain employs TRBV12-3 or TRBV12-4 and TRBJ2-1; TCRdb's D call, TRBD2, is unchecked because there is no DNA. The CDR3 length is 16 residues. The CDR3: CASSPSIGRATNEQFF.

The V gene is TRBV6-1, the J gene TRBJ2-4; the D call of TRBD1 rests on TCRdb alone, since no DNA is present to check it. The length of the CDR3 is 13 residues. Germline V lookup: CDR1 MNHNS, CDR2 SASEGT. The CDR3: CASREQGSHIQYF.

J is TRBJ1-3 and V is TRBV29-1. Germline loops: CDR1 SQVTM, CDR2 ANQGSEA. This CDR3 has 13 residues. The chain's CDR3 is CSVELGLGNTIYF.

The V call is TRBV5-4, the J call TRBJ2-1; the TRBD1 assignment by TCRdb is unverifiable without DNA. The CDR3 sequence is 16 residues long. The germline V gene encodes CDR1 SGHNT and CDR2 YYREEE (reference sequence). CDR3 amino acids: CASSTDRSSSYNEQFF.

The V gene is TRBV5-1, the J gene TRBJ1-5; the D call of TRBD1 rests on TCRdb alone, since no DNA is present to check it. The CDR3 totals 14 residues. Germline V lookup: CDR1 SGHRS, CDR2 YFSETQ. The CDR3 sequence: CASSLLGGFQPQHF.